A single sample gave rise to the 15 T cell receptor beta chains below, sequenced in a study of blood T cell repertoires in COVID-19. Sequenced by immunoSEQ multiplex PCR; TCRdb stores in-frame clones only, minus some. The table lists 540,000 or so clones, roughly nine tenths of them singletons. What was sequenced was peripheral blood. Receptors were obtained from a woman aged 50 to 60 with COVID-19, enrolled during active disease.

The genes are TRBV24-1 and TRBJ1-5; D is uncertain. CDR1 and CDR2 (germline): KGHDR, SFDVKD. V gave up 4 bases and J gave up 7 bases, with 13 bases separating them. The CDR3 sequence is 14 residues long. The CDR3: CATSENAPGQPQHF. The DNA of the CDR3 is TGTGCCACCAGTGAGAACGCCCCGGGGCAGCCCCAGCATTTT.

The V call is TRBV5-5, the J call TRBJ2-2; 9 nucleotides line up with TRBD1. CDR3 length: 16 amino acids. The germline V gene has CDR1 SGHKS and CDR2 YYEKEE (reference sequence). V lost 1 base, J lost 2 bases, and 3 bases stayed unmatched. CDR3 nucleotides: TGTGCCAGCAGCTTGAGGACAGGGGTAAACACCGGGGAGCTGTTTTTT. Translation gives CASSLRTGVNTGELFF.

V usage is TRBV29-1 and J usage is TRBJ2-1; 8 bases agree with TRBD2. Per germline, CDR1 SQVTM and CDR2 ANQGSEA. Trimming at V came to 4 bases and at J to 7 bases, leaving 6 bases not matched to a gene. The CDR3 spans 13 residues. CDR3 sequence (DNA): TGCAGCGTTGGCGTGACTAGCGCGAATGAGCAGTTCTTC. Translation gives CSVGVTSANEQFF.

This chain uses TRBV27 with TRBJ1-1; D remains unclear. V lost 10 bases, J lost 0 bases, and 6 bases lay in between. Germline V lookup: CDR1 MNHEY, CDR2 SMNVEV (reference sequence). This CDR3 has 11 residues. The CDR3 nucleotides read TGTGCCACAGGATTGAACACTGAAGCTTTCTTT. Encoded protein: CATGLNTEAFF.

This chain uses TRBV19 with TRBJ1-5; D is perhaps TRBD1 (5 bases). The CDR3 loop spans 15 amino acids. V lost 6 bases, J lost 7 bases, and 19 bases lay in between. CDR1 and CDR2 from the germline V gene are LNHDA and SQIVND (reference sequence). CDR3 in DNA: TGTGCCAGTAGGGGGGTCACTGACGGGAGGCAGCCCCAGCATTTT. Encoded protein: CASRGVTDGRQPQHF.

The chain couples TRBV7-9 to TRBJ2-3, with D perhaps TRBD2 (6 bases). This CDR3 is 16 amino acids long. Germline-derived CDR1 and CDR2 are SEHNR and FQNEAQ (reference sequence). V was clipped by 4 bases and J by 0 bases, with 14 bases between them. CDR3 protein: CASSSRLGGSTDTQYF. For the CDR3, the DNA is TGTGCCAGCAGCTCCCGACTAGGCGGGAGCACAGATACGCAGTATTTT.

V gene TRBV3-1 (or the pseudogene TRBV3-2) combines with J gene TRBJ1-2; D ambiguous. The V end was cut by 4 bases, the J end by 3 bases, with 18 bases between. The V gene's germline CDR1 is LGHDT and CDR2 YNNKEL (reference sequence). The CDR3 is 16 residues long. The CDR3 region is CASSPRLGEGDYGYTF. The DNA of the CDR3 is TGTGCCAGCAGCCCCCGTCTTGGGGAGGGTGACTATGGCTACACCTTC.

The chain uses TRBV5-1 and TRBJ2-1; tentative D call: TRBD2 (5 bases). CDR1 and CDR2 (germline): SGHRS, YFSETQ. The CDR3 covers 13 residues. Trimming shortened V by 1 base and J by 8 bases, and 10 bases separated the two germline ends. CDR3 loop: CASSLPSRDEQFF. The CDR3 DNA sequence: TGCGCCAGCAGCTTGCCATCGAGGGATGAGCAGTTCTTC. The variable domain in full, completed from reference TRBV5-1 and TRBJ2-1, reads KAGVTQTPRYLIKTRGQQVTLSCSPISGHRSVSWYQQTPGQGLQFLFEYFSETQRNKGNFPGRFSGRQFSNSRSEMNVSTLELGDSALYLCASSLPSRDEQFFGPGTRLTVL.

A few counts support this clone. J is TRBJ1-2 and V is TRBV30; D unresolved. Germline CDR1 reads GTSNPN; CDR2 reads SVGIG (reference sequence). This CDR3 spans 11 amino acids. The V gene lost 7 bases and the J gene lost 4 bases, with 10 bases spanning the gap. This chain's CDR3 is CASETGYGYTF. CDR3 nucleotides: TGTGCCTCAGAGACGGGCTATGGCTACACCTTC.

This rearrangement joins TRBV4-1 to TRBJ2-2; D gene uncertain. The germline V and J ends were trimmed by 1 base and 7 bases, with 10 bases remaining between them. The length of the CDR3 is 14 residues. Germline V gives CDR1 MGHRA, CDR2 YSYEKL. The CDR3 is CASSQVAQVGELFF. CDR3 nucleotides: TGCGCCAGCAGCCAAGTCGCCCAGGTCGGGGAGCTGTTTTTT.

The chain couples TRBV7-2 to TRBJ2-7; perhaps TRBD1 as D (5 bases). V gave up 3 bases and J gave up 3 bases, with 24 bases separating them. Germline values: CDR1 SGHTA, CDR2 FQGNSA. This CDR3 spans 18 amino acids. CDR3 nucleotides: TGTGCCAGCAGCTTTAGGACAAGCCTGGGGCCCTCCTACTACGAGCAGTACTTC. Translating it yields CASSFRTSLGPSYYEQYF.

CDR3 coding DNA: TGTGCCAGCAGGGTTTGGGATTTGGGGCGGGAGACCCAGTACTTC. This codes for CASRVWDLGRETQYF. The rearrangement uses TRBV27 and TRBJ2-5; maybe TRBD1 (5 bases). The germline CDR1 and CDR2 sequences are MNHEY and SMNVEV (reference sequence). The CDR3 covers 15 residues. Trimming took off 6 bases at V and 5 bases at J, with 19 bases between the two ends.

The V call is TRBV15, the J call TRBJ2-4, with TRBD2 matching over 8 bases. The CDR3 is made up of 17 amino acids. The V gene's germline CDR1 is LNHNV and CDR2 YYDKDF (reference sequence). The junction had 4 bases not matched to a gene; V was cut back by 0 bases and J by 0 bases. The CDR3 nucleotides are TGTGCCACCAGCAGAGATTCGGGGGGGGTAGCCAAAAACATTCAGTACTTC. Encoded protein: CATSRDSGGVAKNIQYF.

This rearrangement joins TRBV11-3 to TRBJ2-1; 7 bases align to TRBD2. CDR1 and CDR2 from the germline V gene are SGHNT and YENEEA. The CDR3 covers 19 residues. Trimming removed 0 bases from V and 8 bases from J; junction bases left unmatched: 19. The CDR3 loop is CASSLEGGGTREDIDEQFF. The DNA of the CDR3 is TGTGCCAGCAGCTTAGAAGGCGGGGGTACACGGGAGGATATCGATGAGCAGTTCTTC.

V gene TRBV28 combines with J gene TRBJ2-7; perhaps TRBD2 as D (6 bases). This CDR3 contains 12 residues. CDR1 is MDHEN, CDR2 SYDVKM, per germline. V was pared by 1 base and J by 9 bases, with 10 bases between. CDR3 residues: CASSLSEGSQYF. The CDR3 bases are TGTGCCAGCAGTTTATCGGAGGGGTCGCAGTACTTC.